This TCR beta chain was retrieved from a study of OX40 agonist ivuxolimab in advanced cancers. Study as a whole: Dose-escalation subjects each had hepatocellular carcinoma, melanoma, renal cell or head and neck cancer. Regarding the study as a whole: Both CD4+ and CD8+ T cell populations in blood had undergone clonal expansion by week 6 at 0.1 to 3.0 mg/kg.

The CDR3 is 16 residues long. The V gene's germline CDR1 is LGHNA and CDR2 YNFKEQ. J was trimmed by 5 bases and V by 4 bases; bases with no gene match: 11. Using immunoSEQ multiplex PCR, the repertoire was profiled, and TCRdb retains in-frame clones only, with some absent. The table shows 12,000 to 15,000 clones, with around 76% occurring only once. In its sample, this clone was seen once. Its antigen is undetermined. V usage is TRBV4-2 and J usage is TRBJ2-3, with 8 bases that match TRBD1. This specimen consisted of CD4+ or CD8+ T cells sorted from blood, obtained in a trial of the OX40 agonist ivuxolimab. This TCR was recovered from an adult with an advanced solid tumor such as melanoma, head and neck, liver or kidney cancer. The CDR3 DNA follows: TGTGCCAGCAGCCTAAACTGGGACAGGTCGGGAGATACGCAGTATTTT. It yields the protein CASSLNWDRSGDTQYF.